These T cell receptor beta chains were read from a single sample in a study of cytomegalovirus exposure and HLA in healthy donors. Assay used: immunoSEQ multiplex PCR; TCRdb lists only in-frame clones, some missing. The sample gives around 98,000 clones, around 88% of which show up once; 3.9% is in the top ten. The sequencing input was PBMCs. All receptors come from a woman in her 30s in good health and CMV-seronegative. Both conserved end residues are part of each CDR3. D genes are given only for firm matches.

-	TRBV5-1	TRBJ2-3	CASSLGESTDTQYF
-	TRBV7-6	TRBJ2-2	CASSLVWAGLNTGELFF
TRBD2	TRBV11-2	TRBJ2-3	CASRSRLAGYTDTQYF
-	TRBV9	TRBJ1-3	CASSVDKNTIYF
TRBD1	TRBV29-1	TRBJ2-7	CSVGWDRGSEQYF
TRBD2	TRBV4-2	TRBJ2-1	CASSQVPGLAGDSDEQFF
-	TRBV11-2	TRBJ1-4	CASSLDLARVEKLFF
TRBD2	TRBV6-6	TRBJ2-7	CASSYSAGGSTEQYF
-	TRBV2	TRBJ1-1	CASREYQGNTEAFF
-	TRBV2	TRBJ2-4	CASSVGHGSGDIQYF
-	TRBV19	TRBJ2-7	CASSPGLNYEQYF
TRBD1	TRBV29-1	TRBJ2-6	CSVGTGVAGANVLTF
-	TRBV28	TRBJ2-6	CASGSPGGANVLTF
TRBD1	TRBV7-2	TRBJ1-2	CASSLHVGTGSRPNYGYTF
-	TRBV14	TRBJ1-3	CASSLFGGFSGNTIYF
TRBD2	TRBV7-2	TRBJ2-7	CASSLVAGAYEQYF
-	TRBV9	TRBJ2-2	CASSPTNTGELFF
-	TRBV4-1	TRBJ1-3	CASSQVNTHSGNTIYF
TRBD1	TRBV2	TRBJ1-2	CASSETGTGAGYTF
TRBD1	TRBV28	TRBJ1-2	CASSSSGTGENGYTF
TRBD2	TRBV2	TRBJ2-1	CAGSGTRARNEQFF
TRBD2	TRBV27	TRBJ2-2	CASSPRGGSRTGELFF
TRBD2	TRBV7-2	TRBJ2-1	CASSPIAGGRVNEQFF
-	TRBV11-1	TRBJ2-5	CASSLEVRVGETQYF
TRBD1	TRBV5-4	TRBJ1-6	CASRDRGNSPLHF
TRBD1	TRBV7-9	TRBJ2-5	CASSLQGVTETQYF
-	TRBV5-4	TRBJ2-3	CASSPGGDTQYF
TRBD1	TRBV5-1	TRBJ2-7	CASSFLNRGYEQYF
-	TRBV7-3	TRBJ2-1	CASSLLTGGVNEQFF
-	TRBV14	TRBJ2-5	CASSQALGQGKYF
TRBD2	TRBV2	TRBJ2-7	CASSERPGGVLYEQYF
TRBD1	TRBV28	TRBJ2-7	CASSLPRDRIFGFYEQYF
-	TRBV7-2	TRBJ1-1	CASSLIPLGANTEAFF
-	TRBV27	TRBJ1-1	CASSLRGGAMNTEAFF
-	TRBV12-2	TRBJ2-2	CASRLTSGGAITGELFF
TRBD1	TRBV5-1	TRBJ1-2	CASSPTPGGNYGYTF